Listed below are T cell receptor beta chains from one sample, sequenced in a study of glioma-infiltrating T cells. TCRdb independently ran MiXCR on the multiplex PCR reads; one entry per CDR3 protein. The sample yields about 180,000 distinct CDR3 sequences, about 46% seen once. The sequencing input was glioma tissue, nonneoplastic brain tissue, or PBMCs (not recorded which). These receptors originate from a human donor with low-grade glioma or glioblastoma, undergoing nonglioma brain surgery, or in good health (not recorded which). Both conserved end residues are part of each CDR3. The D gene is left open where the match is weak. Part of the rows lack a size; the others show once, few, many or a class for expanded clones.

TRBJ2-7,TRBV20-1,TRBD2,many,CSASQGTSGDYEQYF,TGCAGTGCTAGTCAAGGGACTAGCGGAGACTACGAGCAGTACTTC
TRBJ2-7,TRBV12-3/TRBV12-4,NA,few,CASSFGGFNEQYF,TGTGCCAGCAGTTTCGGGGGATTTAACGAGCAGTACTTC
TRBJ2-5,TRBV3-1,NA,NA,CASSQDVQETQYF,TGTGCCAGCAGCCAAGACGTCCAAGAGACCCAGTACTTC
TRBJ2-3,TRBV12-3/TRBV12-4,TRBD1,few,CASVRDRGYADTQYF,TGTGCCAGCGTCAGGGACAGGGGGTATGCAGATACGCAGTATTTT
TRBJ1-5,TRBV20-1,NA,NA,CSLVDVQPQHF,TGCAGTTTAGTGGATGTACAGCCCCAGCATTTT
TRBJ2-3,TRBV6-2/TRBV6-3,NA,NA,CASPKDRTDTQYF,TGTGCCAGCCCTAAAGACAGAACAGATACACAGTATTTT
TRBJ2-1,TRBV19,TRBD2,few,CASSMGLAGVNNEQFF,TGTGCCAGTAGTATGGGACTAGCGGGAGTAAACAATGAGCAGTTCTTC
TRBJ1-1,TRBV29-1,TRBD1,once,CGATDRGRGSDTEAFF,TGCGGCGCAACAGACAGGGGGCGCGGGTCGGACACTGAAGCTTTCTTT
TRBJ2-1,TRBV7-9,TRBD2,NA,CASSSHTSGSYNEQFF,TGTGCCAGCAGCTCTCACACTAGCGGGAGCTACAATGAGCAGTTCTTC
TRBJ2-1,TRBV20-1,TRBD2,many,CSARQREGVHNEQFF,TGCAGTGCTCGTCAGCGGGAGGGCGTTCACAATGAGCAGTTCTTC
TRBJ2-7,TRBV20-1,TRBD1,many,CSAKTAPGQGAYEQYF,TGCAGTGCGAAGACAGCCCCGGGACAGGGGGCCTACGAGCAGTACTTC
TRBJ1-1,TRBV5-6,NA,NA,CASSLSGRGTEAFF,TGTGCCAGCAGCTTGTCAGGACGGGGGACTGAAGCTTTCTTT
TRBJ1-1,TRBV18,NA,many,CASSFGRVMNTEAFF,TGTGCCAGCTCATTCGGACGGGTAATGAACACTGAAGCTTTCTTT
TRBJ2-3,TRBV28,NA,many,CASSSDSTDTQYF,TGTGCCAGCAGTTCGGACAGCACAGATACGCAGTATTTT
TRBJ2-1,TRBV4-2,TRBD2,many,CASSQTSGSTSYNEQFF,TGTGCCAGCAGCCAAACTAGCGGGTCGACCTCCTACAATGAGCAGTTCTTC
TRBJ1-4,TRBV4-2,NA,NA,CASSQDWELVGIATNKKLFF,TGTGCCAGCAGCCAAGATTGGGAATTAGTGGGGATTGCAACTAATAAAAAACTGTTTTTT
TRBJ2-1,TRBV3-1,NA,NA,CASSQDSGLWQFF,TGTGCCAGCAGCCAAGACTCTGGGTTGTGGCAGTTCTTC
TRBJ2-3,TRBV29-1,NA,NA,CSVDWTVSTDTQYF,TGCAGCGTTGACTGGACAGTTAGCACAGATACGCAGTATTTT
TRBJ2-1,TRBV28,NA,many,CATKDPSYNEQFF,TGTGCCACCAAGGACCCGTCCTACAATGAGCAGTTCTTC
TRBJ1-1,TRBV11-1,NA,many,CASSPGRFEAFF,TGTGCCAGCAGCCCCGGACGGTTTGAAGCTTTCTTT
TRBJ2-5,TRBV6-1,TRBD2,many,CASLLSGPQETQYF,TGTGCCAGCTTGCTTAGCGGGCCACAAGAGACCCAGTACTTC
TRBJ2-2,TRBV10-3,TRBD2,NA,CAISFLTGGDTGELFF,TGTGCCATCAGTTTCCTTACGGGAGGCGACACCGGGGAGCTGTTTTTT
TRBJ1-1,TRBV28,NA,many,CASRPYNTEAFF,TGTGCCAGCAGGCCATACAACACTGAAGCTTTCTTT
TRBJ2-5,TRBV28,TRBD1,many,CASSPGQGFGETQYF,TGTGCCAGCAGTCCGGGACAGGGCTTTGGGGAGACCCAGTACTTC
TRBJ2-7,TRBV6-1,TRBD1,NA,CASRRTGLYYEQHF,TGTGCCAGCAGGAGGACAGGGCTCTACTACGAGCAGCACTTC
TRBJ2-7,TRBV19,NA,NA,CASSMAPTFPYEQYF,TGTGCCAGTAGTATGGCACCTACCTTTCCGTACGAGCAGTACTTC
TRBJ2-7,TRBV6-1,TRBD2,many,CASSLPSGSPSYEQYF,TGTGCCAGCAGTCTTCCCAGCGGGAGCCCCTCCTACGAGCAGTACTTC
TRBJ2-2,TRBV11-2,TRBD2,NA,CASRLAGSNTGELFF,TGTGCCAGCAGGCTAGCGGGCTCGAACACCGGGGAGCTGTTTTTT
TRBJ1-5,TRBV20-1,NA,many,CSATTGGNQPQHF,TGCAGTGCAACCACAGGAGGTAATCAGCCCCAGCATTTT
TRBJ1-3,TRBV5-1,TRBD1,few,CASSVQGASGNTIYF,TGCGCCAGCTCAGTACAGGGGGCGAGTGGAAACACCATATATTTT
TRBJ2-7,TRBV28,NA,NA,CASSTGTLGYEQYF,TGTGCCAGCAGTACCGGGACCCTGGGGTACGAGCAGTACTTC
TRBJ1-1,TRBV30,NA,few,CAWRPRSSEAFF,TGTGCCTGGAGGCCTCGCTCGAGTGAAGCTTTCTTT
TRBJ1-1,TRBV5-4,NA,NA,CASSLGREPREAFF,TGTGCCAGCAGCTTGGGTCGGGAGCCCCGCGAAGCTTTCTTT
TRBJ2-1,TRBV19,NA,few,CASIAVVGSYNEQFF,TGTGCCAGTATTGCGGTGGTTGGCTCCTACAATGAGCAGTTCTTC
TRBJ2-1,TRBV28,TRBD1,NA,CARSYTGANEQFF,TGTGCCAGGAGCTATACAGGGGCAAATGAGCAGTTCTTC
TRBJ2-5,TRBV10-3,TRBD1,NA,CAISGTGGTETKYF,TGTGCCATCAGTGGGACAGGGGGAACTGAGACCAAGTACTTC
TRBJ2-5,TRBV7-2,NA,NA,CASSLVAVETQYF,TGTGCCAGCAGCTTAGTAGCGGTAGAGACCCAGTACTTC
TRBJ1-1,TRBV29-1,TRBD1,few,CSAETGQGYTEAFF,TGCAGCGCCGAGACAGGGCAGGGGTACACTGAAGCTTTCTTT
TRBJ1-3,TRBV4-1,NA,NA,CASSQDRGNTIYF,TGCGCCAGCAGCCAAGATCGCGGAAACACCATATATTTT
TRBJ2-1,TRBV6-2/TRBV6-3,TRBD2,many,CASSFSGRSYNEQFF,TGTGCCAGCAGTTTTAGCGGGAGGTCCTACAATGAGCAGTTCTTC
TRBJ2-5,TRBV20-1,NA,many,CSARVRGDQETQYF,TGCAGTGCTAGAGTCAGGGGGGACCAAGAGACCCAGTACTTC
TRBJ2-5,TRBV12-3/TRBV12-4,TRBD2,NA,CASSSGTSGSIRETQYF,TGTGCCAGCAGTTCCGGGACTAGCGGGAGCATTCGGGAGACCCAGTACTTC
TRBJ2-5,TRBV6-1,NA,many,CASRGMAPQETQYF,TGTGCCAGCCGGGGCATGGCACCCCAAGAGACCCAGTACTTC
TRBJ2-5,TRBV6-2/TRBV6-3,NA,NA,CASSRFPIRAQYF,TGTGCCAGCAGTCGTTTCCCTATTCGGGCCCAGTACTTC
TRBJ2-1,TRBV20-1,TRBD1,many,CSGTGFINEQFF,TGCAGTGGGACAGGGTTCATCAATGAGCAGTTCTTC
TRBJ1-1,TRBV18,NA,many,CASSEISGDTEAFF,TGTGCCAGCTCCGAGATAAGCGGGGACACTGAAGCTTTCTTT
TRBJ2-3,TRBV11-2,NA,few,CASSLVALTDTQYF,TGTGCCAGCAGCTTAGTAGCCCTCACGGATACGCAGTATTTT
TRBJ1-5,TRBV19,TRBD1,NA,CASSFRDDRVSNQPQHF,TGTGCCAGTAGTTTCCGCGACGACAGGGTTAGCAATCAGCCCCAGCATTTT
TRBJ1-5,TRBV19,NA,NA,CASSTQDENQPQHF,TGTGCCAGTAGTACCCAGGATGAAAATCAGCCCCAGCATTTT
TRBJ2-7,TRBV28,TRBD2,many,CASSKGLAGVEQYF,TGTGCCAGCAGCAAGGGACTAGCGGGAGTCGAGCAGTACTTC
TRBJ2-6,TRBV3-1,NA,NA,CASSQAKVQANVLTF,TGTGCCAGCAGCCAGGCCAAGGTCCAGGCCAACGTCCTGACTTTC